Listed below are T cell receptor beta chains from one sample, sequenced in a study of glioma-infiltrating T cells. One entry per CDR3 protein results from TCRdb running MiXCR on the multiplex PCR reads. The top ten hold about 6.7% of the sample, which has tens of thousands of distinct CDR3 sequences, roughly 23% seen once. Specimen: glioma tissue, nonneoplastic brain tissue, or PBMCs (not recorded which). The receptors stem from a human donor with low-grade glioma or glioblastoma, undergoing nonglioma brain surgery, or in good health (not recorded which). Each CDR3 is given with its conserved first and last residue. Each record gives: J gene, D gene, clone size, V gene, CDR3 protein, CDR3 DNA. A D gene is named only where the DNA matches it firmly. Rows may omit the clone size; those that give it use once, few, many or a size class.

j_call: TRBJ2-5
d_call: NA
clone_size: many
v_call: TRBV20-1
cdr3_aa: CSARSTNQETQYF
cdr3_nt: TGCAGTGCTAGGTCGACAAACCAAGAGACCCAGTACTTC

j_call: TRBJ2-4
d_call: NA
clone_size: NA
v_call: TRBV6-1
cdr3_aa: CASSKQGSGAKNIQYF
cdr3_nt: TGTGCCAGCAGTAAACAGGGTTCAGGAGCCAAAAACATTCAGTACTTC

j_call: TRBJ2-7
d_call: NA
clone_size: many
v_call: TRBV20-1
cdr3_aa: CSARKPGTPYEQYF
cdr3_nt: TGCAGTGCTAGGAAACCGGGAACGCCCTACGAGCAGTACTTC

j_call: TRBJ2-7
d_call: TRBD2
clone_size: many
v_call: TRBV15
cdr3_aa: CATSRERALAGAGEQYF
cdr3_nt: TGTGCCACCAGCAGAGAAAGAGCCCTAGCGGGAGCGGGCGAGCAGTACTTC

j_call: TRBJ1-1
d_call: TRBD1
clone_size: NA
v_call: TRBV20-1
cdr3_aa: CSARHPDREATEAFF
cdr3_nt: TGCAGTGCTAGACACCCCGACAGGGAGGCGACTGAAGCTTTCTTT

j_call: TRBJ2-7
d_call: NA
clone_size: many
v_call: TRBV20-1
cdr3_aa: CSARESGYEQYF
cdr3_nt: TGCAGTGCTAGAGAGAGTGGCTACGAGCAGTACTTC

j_call: TRBJ1-1
d_call: NA
clone_size: many
v_call: TRBV6-1
cdr3_aa: CASSSGGLNTEAFF
cdr3_nt: TGTGCCAGCAGTTCCGGCGGACTGAACACTGAAGCTTTCTTT

j_call: TRBJ2-2
d_call: TRBD2
clone_size: NA
v_call: TRBV19
cdr3_aa: CASSTPRTSGIGGELFF
cdr3_nt: TGTGCCAGTAGTACCCCTAGGACTAGCGGGATAGGCGGGGAGCTGTTTTTT

j_call: TRBJ2-5
d_call: NA
clone_size: many
v_call: TRBV2
cdr3_aa: CASSSDPGETQYF
cdr3_nt: TGTGCCAGCAGTTCCGACCCCGGCGAGACCCAGTACTTC

j_call: TRBJ1-1
d_call: NA
clone_size: few
v_call: TRBV20-1
cdr3_aa: CSATGVAEAFF
cdr3_nt: TGCAGTGCTACAGGGGTGGCTGAAGCTTTCTTT

j_call: TRBJ2-1
d_call: NA
clone_size: NA
v_call: TRBV29-1
cdr3_aa: CSVEGVPF
cdr3_nt: TGCAGCGTCGAGGGAGTTCCCTTC

j_call: TRBJ1-5
d_call: TRBD1
clone_size: NA
v_call: TRBV20-1
cdr3_aa: CSVHRGYNKHQHF
cdr3_nt: TGCAGTGTGCACAGGGGTTACAATAAGCACCAGCATTTT

j_call: TRBJ2-7
d_call: NA
clone_size: NA
v_call: TRBV9
cdr3_aa: CASSVAPGASYEQYF
cdr3_nt: TGTGCCAGCAGCGTAGCACCGGGGGCCTCCTACGAGCAGTACTTC

j_call: TRBJ2-3
d_call: NA
clone_size: many
v_call: TRBV10-2
cdr3_aa: CASGRSGTRPNTDTQYF
cdr3_nt: TGCGCCAGCGGACGTTCCGGGACTCGCCCAAACACAGATACGCAGTATTTT

j_call: TRBJ2-7
d_call: TRBD2
clone_size: few
v_call: TRBV7-2
cdr3_aa: CASSLVAGDSYEQYF
cdr3_nt: TGTGCCAGCAGCTTAGTGGCGGGGGATTCCTACGAGCAGTACTTC

j_call: TRBJ2-7
d_call: TRBD1
clone_size: many
v_call: TRBV2
cdr3_aa: CASSRDSYEQYF
cdr3_nt: TGTGCCAGCAGCCGGGACAGCTACGAGCAGTACTTC

j_call: TRBJ1-1
d_call: NA
clone_size: many
v_call: TRBV3-1
cdr3_aa: CASSWDISSTEAFF
cdr3_nt: TGTGCCAGCAGCTGGGACATCTCGAGCACTGAAGCTTTCTTT

j_call: TRBJ1-6
d_call: NA
clone_size: NA
v_call: TRBV19
cdr3_aa: CAVGNNSPLHF
cdr3_nt: TGTGCCGTGGGGAATAATTCACCCCTCCACTTT

j_call: TRBJ1-1
d_call: TRBD1
clone_size: NA
v_call: TRBV29-1
cdr3_aa: CSAPGQGNTEAFF
cdr3_nt: TGCAGCGCTCCGGGACAGGGGAACACTGAAGCTTTCTTT

j_call: TRBJ1-2
d_call: NA
clone_size: few
v_call: TRBV7-9
cdr3_aa: CASSLESSGGYTF
cdr3_nt: TGTGCCAGCAGCTTAGAAAGTTCGGGGGGCTACACCTTC

j_call: TRBJ2-5
d_call: TRBD2
clone_size: many
v_call: TRBV7-9
cdr3_aa: CASSSTGLAGTSSETQYF
cdr3_nt: TGTGCCAGCAGCTCAACGGGGCTAGCGGGAACCTCCTCCGAGACCCAGTACTTC

j_call: TRBJ2-7
d_call: NA
clone_size: many
v_call: TRBV7-9
cdr3_aa: CASSFSSPYEQYF
cdr3_nt: TGTGCCAGCAGCTTTTCATCCCCCTACGAGCAGTACTTC

j_call: TRBJ1-4
d_call: NA
clone_size: NA
v_call: TRBV18
cdr3_aa: CVSSPGSFNEKLFF
cdr3_nt: TGTGTCAGCTCACCGGGCAGCTTTAATGAAAAACTGTTTTTT

j_call: TRBJ2-5
d_call: TRBD1
clone_size: NA
v_call: TRBV7-2
cdr3_aa: CASSAARDRGWETQYF
cdr3_nt: TGTGCCAGCAGCGCGGCCCGGGACAGGGGCTGGGAGACCCAGTACTTC

j_call: TRBJ2-7
d_call: TRBD1
clone_size: many
v_call: TRBV20-1
cdr3_aa: CSARGSTGQSSEQYF
cdr3_nt: TGCAGTGCTAGAGGGTCGACAGGGCAGTCTTCCGAGCAGTACTTC

j_call: TRBJ2-1
d_call: NA
clone_size: many
v_call: TRBV19
cdr3_aa: CASSINTGEQFF
cdr3_nt: TGTGCCAGTAGTATTAACACCGGTGAGCAGTTCTTC

j_call: TRBJ1-2
d_call: TRBD1
clone_size: NA
v_call: TRBV11-2
cdr3_aa: CASSPNRGGTSHGYTF
cdr3_nt: TGTGCCAGCAGCCCCAACAGGGGGGGCACGTCTCATGGCTACACCTTC

j_call: TRBJ2-1
d_call: TRBD2
clone_size: NA
v_call: TRBV4-1
cdr3_aa: CASSHRLAGKDEQFF
cdr3_nt: TGCGCCAGCAGCCACCGACTAGCGGGCAAGGATGAGCAGTTCTTC

j_call: TRBJ1-1
d_call: NA
clone_size: many
v_call: TRBV19
cdr3_aa: CASSADTTALYTEAFF
cdr3_nt: TGTGCCAGTAGTGCGGACACCACCGCCCTGTACACTGAAGCTTTCTTT

j_call: TRBJ1-2
d_call: NA
clone_size: few
v_call: TRBV5-4
cdr3_aa: CASSQDVYYGYTF
cdr3_nt: TGTGCCAGCAGCCAGGACGTCTACTATGGCTACACCTTC

j_call: TRBJ2-7
d_call: NA
clone_size: many
v_call: TRBV6-1
cdr3_aa: CASTRGYEQYF
cdr3_nt: TGTGCCAGCACCAGAGGCTACGAGCAGTACTTC

j_call: TRBJ1-4
d_call: NA
clone_size: many
v_call: TRBV6-1
cdr3_aa: CASSYYPDRDGLFF
cdr3_nt: TGTGCCAGCAGTTACTATCCGGACAGAGATGGGCTGTTTTTT

j_call: TRBJ1-1
d_call: NA
clone_size: many
v_call: TRBV14
cdr3_aa: CASSQDLLVPEAFF
cdr3_nt: TGTGCCAGCAGCCAAGATCTTTTAGTCCCTGAAGCTTTCTTT

j_call: TRBJ2-7
d_call: TRBD2
clone_size: NA
v_call: TRBV6-5
cdr3_aa: CASSYSRTSGKVNEQYF
cdr3_nt: TGTGCCAGCAGTTACTCCCGGACTAGCGGGAAAGTAAACGAGCAGTACTTC

j_call: TRBJ2-7
d_call: TRBD1
clone_size: NA
v_call: TRBV12-3/TRBV12-4
cdr3_aa: CASRPTGAPNYEQYF
cdr3_nt: TGTGCCAGCAGGCCTACAGGGGCCCCCAACTACGAGCAGTACTTC

j_call: TRBJ1-1
d_call: NA
clone_size: NA
v_call: TRBV5-1
cdr3_aa: CASSLSGTLNTEAIF
cdr3_nt: TGCGCCAGCAGTTTATCCGGGACATTGAACACTGAAGCTATCTTT

j_call: TRBJ2-7
d_call: TRBD2
clone_size: many
v_call: TRBV6-1
cdr3_aa: CASSQKSGGIYEQYF
cdr3_nt: TGTGCCAGCAGTCAAAAGAGCGGGGGGATCTACGAGCAGTACTTC

j_call: TRBJ1-1
d_call: NA
clone_size: many
v_call: TRBV12-3/TRBV12-4
cdr3_aa: CASSQRTGMNTEAFF
cdr3_nt: TGTGCCAGCAGTCAGCGGACGGGAATGAACACTGAAGCTTTCTTT

j_call: TRBJ2-7
d_call: TRBD1
clone_size: many
v_call: TRBV25-1
cdr3_aa: CASSEGTVPIEQYF
cdr3_nt: TGTGCCAGCAGTGAAGGGACAGTCCCTATTGAGCAGTACTTC

j_call: TRBJ2-2
d_call: NA
clone_size: NA
v_call: TRBV18
cdr3_aa: CASSPPSIGELFF
cdr3_nt: TGTGCCAGCTCACCACCGTCTATCGGGGAGCTGTTTTTT

j_call: TRBJ2-2
d_call: TRBD1
clone_size: few
v_call: TRBV12-3/TRBV12-4
cdr3_aa: CASSFYRGWSTGELFF
cdr3_nt: TGTGCCAGCAGTTTCTACAGGGGTTGGAGCACCGGGGAGCTGTTTTTT

j_call: TRBJ1-2
d_call: NA
clone_size: few
v_call: TRBV12-3/TRBV12-4
cdr3_aa: CASSLQQGTYGYTF
cdr3_nt: TGTGCCAGCAGTTTACAACAGGGCACCTATGGCTACACCTTC